The 26 T cell receptor beta chains in this list originate from one sample, sequenced in a study of beta chain features in type 1 diabetes (dated by TCRdb to between 2018 and 2020). Library creation used the immunoSEQ multiplex PCR assay. The High Capacity cDNA Reverse Transcription Kit was used to reverse transcribe all of the isolated RNA, meaning that expressed TCRB transcripts were what got sequenced. Held by TCRdb, this immuneACCESS table contains in-frame sequences only and omits some clones. Under half of the omission traces to an unresolved V gene where checked; the cause of the rest is unknown. Here the sample has about 360,000 clones; roughly an eighth occur a single time. Less than 0.02% of the sample is held by the ten biggest clonotypes. Sequencing used naive CD4+ T cells from blood. The cell subset or site label of this sample denotes: true naive CD4+ T cells. These receptors were obtained from a man aged 18-30 years in good health.

The chain joins TRBV4-3 to TRBJ1-2; D uncertain. The CDR3 runs 13 residues. Trimming shortened V by 4 bases and J by 4 bases, and 10 bases separated the two germline ends. Germline-derived CDR1 and CDR2 are LGHNA and YSLEER. The chain's CDR3 is CASSLSSGYGYTF. CDR3 coding DNA: TGCGCCAGCAGCCTATCTTCGGGCTATGGCTACACCTTC.

The CDR3 protein is CASSQGVRAGAAKNIQYF. In DNA, the CDR3 is TGCGCCAGCAGCCAAGGAGTCCGGGCGGGGGCCGCCAAAAACATTCAGTACTTC. This chain links TRBV4-1 with TRBJ2-4; D is perhaps TRBD2 (7 bases). There are 18 residues in the CDR3. Looked up from germline, CDR1 is MGHRA and CDR2 is YSYEKL. The V end lost 1 base, the J end lost 1 base, and 17 bases lay between the germline ends.

This clone has just a few counts. V usage is TRBV28 and J usage is TRBJ1-4; D may be TRBD1 (6 bases). This CDR3 contains 15 residues. V lost 7 bases, J lost 10 bases, and 22 bases lay in between. CDR1 is MDHEN, CDR2 SYDVKM, per germline. In DNA form, the CDR3 reads TGTGCCAGCAAGACCATGGACAGACTGATCGGAAAACTGTTTTTT. Translating it yields CASKTMDRLIGKLFF.

The chain links TRBV6-5 to TRBJ2-4, with D possibly TRBD2 on 5 matching bases. Germline CDR1 is MNHEY and CDR2 is SVGAGI. The CDR3 extends over 16 amino acids. V shed 0 bases and J shed 1 base, with 10 bases lying between them. The CDR3 DNA reads as TGTGCCAGCAGTTACTCGGTGGGAGCGGCCAAAAACATTCAGTACTTC. Residues: CASSYSVGAAKNIQYF.

This clone was detected only a few times. V is TRBV7-8 and J is TRBJ2-2; D is perhaps TRBD2 (6 bases). V was clipped by 5 bases and J by 6 bases, with 16 bases between them. CDR1 is SGHVS, CDR2 FQNEAQ, per germline. This CDR3 has 15 amino acids. For the CDR3, the DNA is TGTGCCAGCAGCCGACGGCGGGACCGTGCCGGGGAGCTGTTTTTT. Translating gives CASSRRRDRAGELFF.

This chain uses TRBV9 with TRBJ1-6; no clear D. V was cut by 1 base and J by 10 bases, with 12 bases left in between. Germline V gene sequence: CDR1 SGDLS, CDR2 YYNGEE. This CDR3 contains 14 residues. CDR3 sequence reads: CASSVTPSGSPLHF. For the CDR3, the DNA is TGTGCCAGCAGCGTAACCCCATCGGGGTCACCCCTCCACTTT.

This clone has just a few counts. V and J are TRBV4-1 and TRBJ1-5, with a possible D match to TRBD1 (5 bases). The CDR3 is made up of 14 amino acids. CDR1 and CDR2 from the germline V gene are MGHRA and YSYEKL. The V end lost 0 bases, the J end lost 4 bases, and 7 bases lay between the germline ends. The CDR3 coding sequence is TGCGCCAGCAGCCAAGAGAAGGGGAATCAGCCCCAGCATTTT. Translated: CASSQEKGNQPQHF.

This clone was recorded a few times. The chain combines TRBV7-2 with TRBJ2-7, with D perhaps TRBD1 (5 bases). V was shortened by 3 bases and J by 0 bases, with 12 bases between the two germline ends. Germline V gives CDR1 SGHTA, CDR2 FQGNSA. This CDR3 is 15 amino acids long. The CDR3 coding sequence is TGTGCCAGCAGCTTGGAGCCAGGGTTCTCCTACGAGCAGTACTTC. Translated, it gives CASSLEPGFSYEQYF. Using reference TRBV7-2 and TRBJ2-7 for the parts outside the CDR3, the full variable domain is GAGVSQSPSNKVTEKGKDVELRCDPISGHTALYWYRQSLGQGLEFLIYFQGNSAPDKSGLPSDRFSAERTGGSVSTLTIQRTQQEDSAVYLCASSLEPGFSYEQYFGPGTRLTVT.

The sample holds a few counts of this clone. This sequence joins TRBV18 and TRBJ2-5; 7 nucleotides line up with TRBD1. Germline values: CDR1 KGHSH, CDR2 LQKENI. The J segment lost 4 bases and the V segment lost 4 bases, leaving 9 bases of the junction unmatched. The CDR3 extends over 15 amino acids. The DNA for the CDR3 is TGTGCCAGCTCACAGGACAGGCCCCGGGGAGAGACCCAGTACTTC. Translated, it gives CASSQDRPRGETQYF. The full variable domain, its missing parts supplied by reference TRBV18 and TRBJ2-5, is NAGVMQNPRHLVRRRGQEARLRCSPMKGHSHVYWYRQLPEEGLKFMVYLQKENIIDESGMPKERFSAEFPKEGPSILRIQQVVRGDSAAYFCASSQDRPRGETQYFGPGTRLLVL.

The chain is built from TRBV30 and TRBJ2-7; 11 positions match TRBD2. Germline V gene data show CDR1 as GTSNPN and CDR2 as SVGIG (reference sequence). V dropped 6 bases and J dropped 5; count of bases not matched to a gene: 3. The CDR3 runs to 12 residues. CDR3 in amino acids: CACTSGSHEQYF. CDR3 coding DNA: TGTGCCTGCACTAGCGGGAGCCACGAGCAGTACTTC.

This clone was counted a few times. This rearrangement joins TRBV29-1 to TRBJ1-5; unclear D gene. CDR3 length: 15 amino acids. V dropped 5 bases and J dropped 2 bases, with 16 bases sitting between them. Germline CDR1 reads SQVTM; CDR2 reads ANQGSEA. The CDR3 nucleotides are TGCAGCGTTAGGGCGGGGTTGGATGGCAATCAGCCCCAGCATTTT. Its protein is CSVRAGLDGNQPQHF.

This chain links TRBV4-2 with TRBJ2-2; 7 bases map to TRBD2. The length of the CDR3 is 14 residues. Germline trimming cut 0 bases from V and 6 bases from J; bases unmatched to any gene: 1. CDR1 LGHNA and CDR2 YNFKEQ come from the germline V gene. CDR3 nucleotide sequence: TGTGCCAGCAGCCAAGAACTAGCGCCCGGGGAGCTGTTTTTT. The encoded protein is CASSQELAPGELFF.

The V gene is TRBV7-7, the J gene TRBJ2-3, with TRBD2 matching over 8 bases. CDR1 is SSHAT, CDR2 FNYEAQ, per germline (reference sequence). The length of the CDR3 is 18 residues. V lost 4 bases, J lost 4 bases, and 16 bases stayed unmatched. In DNA, the CDR3 is TGTGCCAGCAGCTCCCAAGCCCCGGGACTAGGGGTTCCAGATACGCAGTATTTT. It yields the protein CASSSQAPGLGVPDTQYF.

The gene calls are TRBV7-2 and TRBJ2-2; D is perhaps TRBD2 (7 bases). V gave up 5 bases and J gave up 6 bases, with 13 bases separating them. The germline gives CDR1 SGHTA, CDR2 FQGNSA. The CDR3 runs to 14 residues. The chain's CDR3 is CASSGRGGAGELFF. CDR3 sequence (DNA): TGTGCCAGCAGCGGTAGAGGGGGGGCCGGGGAGCTGTTTTTT. The variable domain in full, with the rest retrieved from reference TRBV7-2 and TRBJ2-2, is GAGVSQSPSNKVTEKGKDVELRCDPISGHTALYWYRQSLGQGLEFLIYFQGNSAPDKSGLPSDRFSAERTGGSVSTLTIQRTQQEDSAVYLCASSGRGGAGELFFGEGSRLTVL.

This clone occurred a few times. This chain connects TRBV28 to TRBJ2-1; D is unresolved. The CDR3 loop spans 14 amino acids. Germline V gene lookup returns CDR1 MDHEN and CDR2 SYDVKM. Trimming shortened V by 8 bases and J by 2 bases, and 13 bases separated the two germline ends. The CDR3 loop is CASSYSRTYNEQFF. CDR3 in DNA: TGTGCCAGCTCATACTCGCGAACCTACAATGAGCAGTTCTTC. The full variable domain, with the rest looked up from reference TRBV28 and TRBJ2-1, is DVKVTQSSRYLVKRTGEKVFLECVQDMDHENMFWYRQDPGLGLRLIYFSYDVKMKEKGDIPEGYSVSREKKERFSLILESASTNQTSMYLCASSYSRTYNEQFFGPGTRLTVL.

The DNA of the CDR3 is TGTGCCAGCTCACCTATGACCGGGACAGGATTAGGCACTGAAGCTTTCTTT. This codes for CASSPMTGTGLGTEAFF. V and J are TRBV18 and TRBJ1-1; the match to TRBD1 covers 8 bases. The CDR3 runs 17 residues. The trim removed 3 bases at V and 4 bases at J, leaving 13 bases unmatched. CDR1 and CDR2 (germline): KGHSH, LQKENI. The full variable domain, its missing parts supplied by reference TRBV18 and TRBJ1-1, is NAGVMQNPRHLVRRRGQEARLRCSPMKGHSHVYWYRQLPEEGLKFMVYLQKENIIDESGMPKERFSAEFPKEGPSILRIQQVVRGDSAAYFCASSPMTGTGLGTEAFFGQGTRLTVV.

In its sample, this clone was seen a few times. The chain recombines TRBV18 with TRBJ2-1, with 9 bases fitting TRBD1. J was trimmed by 1 base and V by 5 bases; bases with no gene match: 6. In germline, CDR1 is KGHSH, CDR2 LQKENI. The CDR3 length is 16 residues. The CDR3 loop reads CASSSGQGQSYNEQFF. The CDR3 nucleotides read TGTGCCAGCTCATCGGGACAGGGACAGTCCTACAATGAGCAGTTCTTC.

The table lists this clone with a few counts. This chain uses TRBV25-1 with TRBJ2-4; 7 bases fit TRBD1. This CDR3 comprises 17 residues. V gave up 1 base and J gave up 1 base; unmatched junction bases: 7. Germline-derived CDR1 and CDR2 are MGHDK and SYGVNS. Written as DNA, the CDR3 is TGTGCCAGCAGTGAATTTCGAGGGGGCGCGGCCAAAAACATTCAGTACTTC. Translated, it gives CASSEFRGGAAKNIQYF.

This clone turned up a few times. The rearrangement uses TRBV9 and TRBJ1-1; D uncertain. The CDR3 spans 15 residues. Germline values: CDR1 SGDLS, CDR2 YYNGEE. Trimming took off 2 bases at V and 0 bases at J, with 11 bases between the two ends. CDR3 amino acids: CASSVGGGMNTEAFF. CDR3 sequence (DNA): TGTGCCAGCAGCGTGGGTGGCGGAATGAACACTGAAGCTTTCTTT.

This clone was seen more than once but under ten times. This chain uses TRBV7-9 with TRBJ2-5; 8 bases are shared with TRBD2. The trim removed 3 bases at V and 2 bases at J, leaving 5 bases unmatched. CDR1 and CDR2 from the germline V gene are SEHNR and FQNEAQ (reference sequence). This CDR3 is built from 15 residues. CDR3 region: CASSFSGGPQETQYF. In DNA, the CDR3 is TGTGCCAGCAGCTTCAGCGGGGGACCTCAAGAGACCCAGTACTTC.

J is TRBJ2-3 and V is TRBV28, with D possibly being TRBD2 (7 bases). V was pared by 11 bases and J by 0 bases, with 15 bases between. The germline V gene has CDR1 MDHEN and CDR2 SYDVKM. The CDR3 length is 14 residues. The CDR3 DNA reads TGTGCCGGGCGCGGGGGCGAGAGCACAGATACGCAGTATTTT. Protein product: CAGRGGESTDTQYF. The variable domain in full, completed from reference TRBV28 and TRBJ2-3, reads DVKVTQSSRYLVKRTGEKVFLECVQDMDHENMFWYRQDPGLGLRLIYFSYDVKMKEKGDIPEGYSVSREKKERFSLILESASTNQTSMYLCAGRGGESTDTQYFGPGTRLTVL.

This clone was found once. The chain is built from TRBV6-6 and TRBJ2-7; D possibly corresponds to TRBD1 (6 bases). This CDR3 has 13 residues. The germline V gene has CDR1 MNHNY and CDR2 SVGAGI (reference sequence). V was shortened by 5 bases and J by 6 bases, with 14 bases between the two germline ends. The CDR3 loop is CASSNRVGGEQYF. CDR3 nucleotide sequence: TGTGCCAGCAGTAACAGGGTTGGTGGCGAGCAGTACTTC.

The chain combines TRBV11-2 with TRBJ2-7, with 7 positions matching TRBD1. The CDR3 covers 14 residues. The germline CDR1 and CDR2 sequences are SGHAT and FQNNGV. Trimming took 4 bases from V and 7 from J; bases not matched to a gene: 10. CDR3 protein: CASSSKQGFGEQYF. For the CDR3, the DNA is TGTGCCAGCAGCTCAAAACAGGGGTTCGGGGAGCAGTACTTC.

The chain uses TRBV18 and TRBJ1-5; 7 positions match TRBD1. Germline assignment: CDR1 KGHSH and CDR2 LQKENI. The V gene end was trimmed by 4 bases and the J gene end by 7 bases; junction bases not matched to a gene: 10. The CDR3 totals 15 residues. CDR3 region: CASSRGEGGGQPQHF. In nucleotides, the CDR3 is TGTGCCAGCTCACGTGGTGAAGGGGGCGGACAGCCCCAGCATTTT.

Only a few counts were recorded for this clone. This chain joins TRBV5-4 and TRBJ1-1; D is ambiguous. This CDR3 has 15 amino acids. CDR1 is SGHNT, CDR2 YYREEE, per germline (reference sequence). Trimming took off 1 base at V and 1 base at J, with 11 bases between the two ends. The CDR3 sequence is CASSLKGARNTEAFF. The CDR3 DNA follows: TGTGCCAGCAGCTTGAAGGGAGCACGGAACACTGAAGCTTTCTTT.

V usage is TRBV28 and J usage is TRBJ2-3; 14 nucleotides match TRBD2. V was pared by 2 bases and J by 2 bases, with 3 bases of the junction left unmatched. Germline-derived CDR1 and CDR2 are MDHEN and SYDVKM. This CDR3 has 17 amino acids. The CDR3 reads CASSLGTSGRVTDTQYF. CDR3 coding DNA: TGTGCCAGCAGTTTAGGGACTAGCGGGAGAGTCACAGATACGCAGTATTTT.